This T cell receptor beta chain came from a study of cytomegalovirus exposure and HLA in healthy donors (dated by TCRdb to the late 2010s). With regard to the full study: The roughly 670 repertoires of the first cohort and the 120 or so validation repertoires were produced on the same platform, according to a later analysis. The study aimed to test whether cataloging public T cell receptors could reveal signatures of past pathogen exposure. In addition to the first cohort of 650 to 800 subjects, a separate validation cohort of approximately 110 different subjects was used. To predict cytomegalovirus infection status, the study brought together high-throughput TCR immunosequencing, statistical association of individual TCRs with disease status, and machine learning.

The donors belonged to the validation cohort of 90 to 150 subjects, which was separate from the approximately 700-subject first cohort. Libraries were made using the immunoSEQ multiplex PCR assay. The authors' pipeline ran thus. To diagnose cytomegalovirus status from the catalog of TCR beta chain sequences, a statistical classification framework was built. TCRdb obtained this table from immuneACCESS and retained in-frame rearrangements with V and J assigned. These tables miss some clones; where compared with another copy, unresolved V genes account for less than half of the shortfall, and the remainder is unexplained. That table is the source of V, J and clone size, and D and trimming were worked out from the DNA. The sample contains some 100,000 clones, roughly 88% of them found a single time. About 1.8% of the sample is taken by the ten largest. General conclusions and limits of the study: A later analysis lacked HLA typing for the validation cohort, so it scored co-occurrence in that cohort across all 120 or so repertoires. In the study, 150 to 200 TCR beta chains were listed as associated with cytomegalovirus. Of the cluster scores, around 95% were above 0 in a later analysis, which found that TCRs clustered in the first cohort also tended to co-occur in the 120 or so validation repertoires. Cytomegalovirus status was reported to be diagnosed by the classifier with high specificity and sensitivity in both the original and validation cohorts. It was suggested by the authors that the approach could potentially be generalized to other disease states and immunological phenotypes. While some public TCRs were present in many individuals, most TCR sequences turned up only very rarely across donors. A few of the identified cytomegalovirus-associated TCR beta chains were confirmed in vitro to be specific for cytomegalovirus antigens.

In regard to this clone: Its antigen is currently not known. Base qualities are not recorded, but no much larger clone differs from it by a single base.

The CDR3 sequence holds 11 residues, the cysteine and phenylalanine included. CDR3 DNA only is kept here, 33 bases in frame from base 1. Looking up the germline V gene yields CDR1 MNHEY and CDR2 SVGAGI. V was cut back by 10 bases and J by 6 bases, leaving a gap of 10 bases between them. This TCR was sampled from a man between 18 and 29 years old in good health and CMV-seronegative. Sequenced material: PBMCs. The receptor chain draws on TRBV6-5 and TRBJ2-1; the D gene cannot be named for sure. For the CDR3, the sequence is CAIKTPNEQFF. The bases are TGTGCCATTAAAACTCCCAATGAGCAGTTCTTC.